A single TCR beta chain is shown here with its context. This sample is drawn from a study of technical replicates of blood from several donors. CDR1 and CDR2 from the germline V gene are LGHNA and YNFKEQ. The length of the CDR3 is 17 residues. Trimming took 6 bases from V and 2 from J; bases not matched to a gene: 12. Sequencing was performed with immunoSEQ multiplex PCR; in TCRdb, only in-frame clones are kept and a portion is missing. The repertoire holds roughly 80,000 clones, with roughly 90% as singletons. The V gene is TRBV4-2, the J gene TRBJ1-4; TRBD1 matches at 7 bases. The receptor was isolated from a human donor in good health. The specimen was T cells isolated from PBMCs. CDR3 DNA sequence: TGTGCCAGCAGAGTCCGGACAGGCCCTTTGACTAATGAAAAACTGTTTTTT. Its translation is CASRVRTGPLTNEKLFF.